Listed here are 5 T cell receptor beta chains from one sample, sequenced in a study of T-cell reconstitution after alpha-beta-depleted transplantation in children. A TCRbeta library incorporating unique molecular identifiers was prepared. TCRdb re-analysed the PCR reads in MiXCR, keeping a single row per CDR3 protein. This sample carries some 600,000 distinct CDR3 sequences, 15% to 20% of them seen once, and the ten largest clones take over 0.95%. This material consisted of PBMCs from the stem cell graft donor, taken from the stem cell graft. These receptors were taken from a human donor who donated a stem cell graft to a child with acute myeloid leukemia.

The chain links TRBV6-1 to TRBJ1-5; D may be TRBD1 (5 bases). Germline V gene lookup returns CDR1 MNHNS and CDR2 SASEGT. Trimming pared 6 bases from V and 2 bases from J, leaving 11 bases between. The CDR3 extends over 14 amino acids. The CDR3 is CASSNRWGNQPQHF. The CDR3 coding sequence is TGTGCCAGCAGCAACAGGTGGGGCAATCAGCCCCAGCATTTT.

The V and J genes are TRBV7-9 and TRBJ2-3, with a tentative D call TRBD1 (6 bases). CDR1 and CDR2 (germline): SEHNR, FQNEAQ (reference sequence). Trimming cost V 2 bases and J 2 bases, with 11 bases left between them. The CDR3 spans 15 residues. CDR3 protein: CASSLRDISTDTQYF. DNA for the CDR3: TGTGCCAGCAGCTTAAGGGACATCTCCACAGATACGCAGTATTTT.

The chain has TRBV5-1 and TRBJ1-2; no clear D gene. Germline loops: CDR1 SGHRS, CDR2 YFSETQ. Trimming cost V 5 bases and J 5 bases, with 13 bases left between them. CDR3 size: 13 residues. The chain's CDR3 is CASSSSRAYGYTF. In DNA form, the CDR3 reads TGCGCCAGCAGTTCCTCGAGGGCGTATGGCTACACCTTC.

This clonotype was observed many times. This chain links TRBV10-1 with TRBJ2-1; D ambiguous. The CDR3 covers 14 residues. V dropped 4 bases and J dropped 8 bases, with 15 bases sitting between them. Per germline, CDR1 WNHNN and CDR2 SYGVQD (reference sequence). The CDR3 DNA is TGCGCCAGCAGTGTACTCCAACCCGACGATGAGCAGTTCTTC. Its translation is CASSVLQPDDEQFF.

Remarks on this clonotype: One base away lies a much larger clone, so this may be a sequencing read error. V gene TRBV20-1 combines with J gene TRBJ1-1; tentative D call: TRBD1 (6 bases). This CDR3 spans 12 amino acids. V shed 5 bases and J shed 5 bases, with 12 bases lying between them. CDR1 is DFQATT and CDR2 is SNEGSKA in the germline V gene (reference sequence). CDR3 residues: CSAGPGETEAFF. The CDR3 DNA reads as TGCAGTGCTGGACCAGGGGAGACTGAAGCTTTCTTT.